Listed below are T cell receptor beta chains from one sample, sequenced in a study of T-cell memory formation after mild COVID-19. MiXCR was run by TCRdb on the 5' RACE reads, yielding one entry per CDR3 protein. The sample has about 200,000 distinct CDR3 sequences, around 8.8% seen once; the top ten hold approximately 3.3%. Source material: PBMCs or a T cell subset sorted from them (not recorded which). These receptors came from a man aged 18 to 35 who had mild COVID-19 (a few samples of this study predate the infection). Cell type and time point are not known. Each CDR3 is given with its conserved first and last residue. D genes are given only for firm matches. Size is omitted from some rows. Given values are once, few, many or a class for expanded clones.

j_gene: TRBJ2-3; d_gene: TRBD2; v_gene: TRBV6-2/TRBV6-3; abundance: .; CDR3aa: CASTYGTSGGTQYF; CDR3nt: TGTGCCAGCACCTACGGGACTAGCGGGGGAACGCAGTATTTT
j_gene: TRBJ2-7; d_gene: .; v_gene: TRBV15; abundance: few; CDR3aa: CATSSGGLPYEQYF; CDR3nt: TGTGCCACCAGCAGTGGCGGACTGCCCTACGAGCAGTACTTC
j_gene: TRBJ2-2; d_gene: .; v_gene: TRBV30; abundance: many; CDR3aa: CAWARGGFDTGELFF; CDR3nt: TGTGCCTGGGCCCGCGGGGGCTTCGACACCGGGGAGCTGTTTTTT
j_gene: TRBJ2-1; d_gene: TRBD2; v_gene: TRBV20-1; abundance: many; CDR3aa: CSAREVAGDNEQFF; CDR3nt: TGCAGTGCTAGAGAGGTAGCGGGGGACAATGAGCAGTTCTTC
j_gene: TRBJ2-5; d_gene: TRBD2; v_gene: TRBV4-2; abundance: .; CDR3aa: CASSEASGGQETQYF; CDR3nt: TGTGCCAGCAGCGAGGCTAGCGGGGGCCAAGAGACCCAGTACTTC
j_gene: TRBJ1-4; d_gene: TRBD1; v_gene: TRBV7-9; abundance: .; CDR3aa: CASSFGQGREKLFF; CDR3nt: TGTGCCAGCAGCTTCGGACAGGGGAGAGAAAAACTGTTTTTT
j_gene: TRBJ2-5; d_gene: TRBD1; v_gene: TRBV6-5; abundance: .; CDR3aa: CASSYSGQPYQETQYF; CDR3nt: TGTGCCAGCAGTTACTCGGGACAGCCGTACCAAGAGACCCAGTACTTC
j_gene: TRBJ2-3; d_gene: .; v_gene: TRBV20-1; abundance: many; CDR3aa: CSARLGGSTDTQYF; CDR3nt: TGCAGTGCTAGACTTGGCGGTAGCACAGATACGCAGTATTTT
j_gene: TRBJ2-7; d_gene: TRBD1; v_gene: TRBV5-1; abundance: .; CDR3aa: CASTGGQEIDEQYF; CDR3nt: TGCGCCAGCACCGGGGGACAGGAGATAGACGAGCAGTACTTC
j_gene: TRBJ2-2; d_gene: TRBD2; v_gene: TRBV6-4; abundance: .; CDR3aa: CASSPSGGGAGGELFF; CDR3nt: TGTGCCAGCAGTCCCTCCGGCGGGGGGGCCGGCGGGGAGCTGTTTTTT
j_gene: TRBJ1-5; d_gene: .; v_gene: TRBV7-9; abundance: .; CDR3aa: CASTSGQGNQPQHF; CDR3nt: TGTGCCAGCACCTCGGGGCAGGGCAATCAGCCCCAGCATTTT
j_gene: TRBJ1-5; d_gene: TRBD1; v_gene: TRBV6-4; abundance: many; CDR3aa: CASSPDRYSNQPQHF; CDR3nt: TGTGCCAGCAGTCCGGACAGGTATAGCAATCAGCCCCAGCATTTT
j_gene: TRBJ1-5; d_gene: TRBD1; v_gene: TRBV6-4; abundance: .; CDR3aa: CASSDRTGQGRNQPQHF; CDR3nt: TGTGCCAGCAGTGACAGGACAGGGCAGGGTCGCAATCAGCCCCAGCATTTT
j_gene: TRBJ1-6; d_gene: TRBD1; v_gene: TRBV11-1; abundance: few; CDR3aa: CASSSRGRNSPLHF; CDR3nt: TGTGCCAGCAGCTCCAGGGGGAGGAATTCACCCCTCCACTTT
j_gene: TRBJ2-2; d_gene: TRBD1; v_gene: TRBV10-3; abundance: few; CDR3aa: CATRNPGTGETGELFF; CDR3nt: TGTGCCACCAGAAATCCCGGGACAGGGGAAACCGGGGAGCTGTTTTTT
j_gene: TRBJ2-3; d_gene: TRBD2; v_gene: TRBV4-1; abundance: many; CDR3aa: CASSQDFTSGGTDTQYF; CDR3nt: TGCGCCAGCAGCCAAGATTTTACTAGCGGGGGCACAGATACGCAGTATTTT
j_gene: TRBJ1-5; d_gene: TRBD1; v_gene: TRBV7-2; abundance: few; CDR3aa: CASSAPGGRDQPQHF; CDR3nt: TGTGCCAGCAGCGCCCCAGGGGGCCGAGATCAGCCCCAGCATTTT
j_gene: TRBJ2-1; d_gene: .; v_gene: TRBV4-1; abundance: few; CDR3aa: CASSSQEGANEQFF; CDR3nt: TGCGCCAGCAGCTCCCAGGAGGGAGCAAATGAGCAGTTCTTC
j_gene: TRBJ1-4; d_gene: .; v_gene: TRBV15; abundance: .; CDR3aa: CATSRPGGNEKLFF; CDR3nt: TGTGCCACCAGCAGACCCGGCGGGAATGAAAAACTGTTTTTT
j_gene: TRBJ2-1; d_gene: .; v_gene: TRBV5-1; abundance: .; CDR3aa: CASSADIGSYNEQFF; CDR3nt: TGCGCCAGCAGTGCCGACATCGGATCCTACAATGAGCAGTTCTTC
j_gene: TRBJ2-7; d_gene: TRBD1; v_gene: TRBV20-1; abundance: .; CDR3aa: CSPGQGNEQYF; CDR3nt: TGCAGTCCCGGACAGGGGAACGAGCAGTACTTC
j_gene: TRBJ2-1; d_gene: .; v_gene: TRBV7-2; abundance: many; CDR3aa: CASSSTSYNEQFF; CDR3nt: TGTGCCAGCAGCTCCACGTCCTACAATGAGCAGTTCTTC
j_gene: TRBJ1-5; d_gene: .; v_gene: TRBV19; abundance: .; CDR3aa: CASSLRTGLISRHSNQPQHF; CDR3nt: TGTGCCAGTAGTCTCCGAACGGGACTGATATCCCGTCATAGCAATCAGCCCCAGCATTTT
j_gene: TRBJ2-3; d_gene: .; v_gene: TRBV20-1; abundance: once; CDR3aa: CSALHPLSTDTQYF; CDR3nt: TGCAGTGCCCTCCACCCCTTAAGCACAGATACGCAGTATTTT
j_gene: TRBJ1-6; d_gene: .; v_gene: TRBV7-9; abundance: few; CDR3aa: CASSLGVSVANSPLHF; CDR3nt: TGTGCCAGCAGCTTAGGTGTGAGCGTGGCGAATTCACCCCTCCACTTT
j_gene: TRBJ2-3; d_gene: TRBD1; v_gene: TRBV7-3; abundance: many; CDR3aa: CASSLLGQGITDTQYF; CDR3nt: TGTGCCAGCAGCTTACTGGGACAGGGAATTACAGATACGCAGTATTTT
j_gene: TRBJ2-7; d_gene: TRBD1; v_gene: TRBV29-1; abundance: .; CDR3aa: CSVAGGSYEQYF; CDR3nt: TGCAGCGTGGCAGGGGGCTCCTACGAGCAGTACTTC
j_gene: TRBJ2-5; d_gene: TRBD2; v_gene: TRBV20-1; abundance: .; CDR3aa: CSATLLAGQETQYF; CDR3nt: TGCAGTGCCACACTTCTAGCGGGGCAAGAGACCCAGTACTTC
j_gene: TRBJ1-5; d_gene: .; v_gene: TRBV4-3; abundance: few; CDR3aa: CASSQELSSNQPQHF; CDR3nt: TGCGCCAGCAGCCAAGAGTTAAGTAGCAATCAGCCCCAGCATTTT
j_gene: TRBJ2-3; d_gene: TRBD2; v_gene: TRBV27; abundance: .; CDR3aa: CASSLSKRGVTDTQYF; CDR3nt: TGTGCCAGCAGTTTATCAAAGCGGGGGGTAACAGATACGCAGTATTTT
j_gene: TRBJ2-2; d_gene: TRBD1; v_gene: TRBV6-2/TRBV6-3; abundance: few; CDR3aa: CASSLTGAGELFF; CDR3nt: TGTGCCAGCAGTTTGACAGGGGCCGGGGAGCTGTTTTTT
j_gene: TRBJ2-5; d_gene: TRBD1; v_gene: TRBV4-3; abundance: .; CDR3aa: CASSQNGQGETQYF; CDR3nt: TGCGCCAGCAGCCAGAATGGACAGGGGGAGACCCAGTACTTC
j_gene: TRBJ1-6; d_gene: .; v_gene: TRBV18; abundance: .; CDR3aa: CASSPWDGENSPLHF; CDR3nt: TGTGCCAGCTCACCGTGGGACGGCGAAAATTCACCCCTCCACTTT
j_gene: TRBJ2-5; d_gene: .; v_gene: TRBV5-1; abundance: .; CDR3aa: CASSLQAIQETQYF; CDR3nt: TGCGCCAGCAGCCTCCAGGCCATCCAAGAGACCCAGTACTTC
j_gene: TRBJ2-3; d_gene: TRBD2; v_gene: TRBV11-2; abundance: once; CDR3aa: CASSFTSGGGTDTQYF; CDR3nt: TGTGCCAGCAGCTTCACTAGCGGGGGGGGCACAGATACGCAGTATTTT
j_gene: TRBJ1-1; d_gene: .; v_gene: TRBV3-1; abundance: .; CDR3aa: CASSPRVTSAEAFF; CDR3nt: TGTGCCAGCAGCCCCCGGGTAACCTCGGCCGAAGCTTTCTTT
j_gene: TRBJ2-5; d_gene: .; v_gene: TRBV20-1; abundance: .; CDR3aa: CSARETLETQYF; CDR3nt: TGCAGTGCTAGAGAGACTCTGGAGACCCAGTACTTC
j_gene: TRBJ2-3; d_gene: .; v_gene: TRBV5-1; abundance: .; CDR3aa: CASSLDGRGTDTQYF; CDR3nt: TGCGCCAGCAGCTTGGATGGCAGGGGCACAGATACGCAGTATTTT
j_gene: TRBJ2-1; d_gene: .; v_gene: TRBV5-5; abundance: many; CDR3aa: CASSFILTVSGPAWVNEQFF; CDR3nt: TGTGCCAGCAGCTTTATCCTCACGGTATCGGGTCCAGCGTGGGTCAATGAGCAGTTCTTC
j_gene: TRBJ2-7; d_gene: .; v_gene: TRBV18; abundance: many; CDR3aa: CASSQGPEQYF; CDR3nt: TGTGCCAGCTCACAGGGCCCCGAGCAGTACTTC
j_gene: TRBJ2-5; d_gene: .; v_gene: TRBV30; abundance: many; CDR3aa: CAGGGIQETQYF; CDR3nt: TGTGCCGGGGGCGGAATCCAAGAGACCCAGTACTTC
j_gene: TRBJ2-3; d_gene: .; v_gene: TRBV20-1; abundance: few; CDR3aa: CSAREGLGTDTQYF; CDR3nt: TGCAGTGCTAGAGAGGGCCTTGGCACAGATACGCAGTATTTT
j_gene: TRBJ2-3; d_gene: .; v_gene: TRBV12-3/TRBV12-4; abundance: .; CDR3aa: CASRTGLTDTQYF; CDR3nt: TGTGCCAGCAGAACAGGGCTCACAGATACGCAGTATTTT